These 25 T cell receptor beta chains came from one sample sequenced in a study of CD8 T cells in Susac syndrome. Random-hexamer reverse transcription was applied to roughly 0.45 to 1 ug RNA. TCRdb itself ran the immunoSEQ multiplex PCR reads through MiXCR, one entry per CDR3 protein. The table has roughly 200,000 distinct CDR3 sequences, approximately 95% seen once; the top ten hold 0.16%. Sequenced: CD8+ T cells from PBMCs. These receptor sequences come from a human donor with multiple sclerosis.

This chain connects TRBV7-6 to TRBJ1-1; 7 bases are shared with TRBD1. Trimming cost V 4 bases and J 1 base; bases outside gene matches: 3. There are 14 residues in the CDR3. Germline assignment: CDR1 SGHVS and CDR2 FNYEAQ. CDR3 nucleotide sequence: TGTGCCAGCAGCTCACAGGGGAAGAACACTGAAGCTTTCTTT. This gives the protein CASSSQGKNTEAFF.

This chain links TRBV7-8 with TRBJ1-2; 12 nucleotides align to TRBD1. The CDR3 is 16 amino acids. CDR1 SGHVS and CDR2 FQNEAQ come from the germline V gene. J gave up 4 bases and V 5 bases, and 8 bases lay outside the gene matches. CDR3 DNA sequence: TGTGCCAGCAGCGCCGCCGGGACAGGGGGCGCCTATGGCTACACCTTC. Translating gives CASSAAGTGGAYGYTF.

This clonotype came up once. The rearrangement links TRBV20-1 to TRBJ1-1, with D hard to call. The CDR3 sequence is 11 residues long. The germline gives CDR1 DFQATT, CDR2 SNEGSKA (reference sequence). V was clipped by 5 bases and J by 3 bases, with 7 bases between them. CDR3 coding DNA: TGCAGTGCTGCTGATTACACTGAAGCTTTCTTT. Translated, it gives CSAADYTEAFF.

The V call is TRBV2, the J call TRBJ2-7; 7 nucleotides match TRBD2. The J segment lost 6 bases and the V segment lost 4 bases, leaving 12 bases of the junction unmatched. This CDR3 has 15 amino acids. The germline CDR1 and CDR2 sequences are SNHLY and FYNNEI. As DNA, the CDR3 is TGTGCCAGCAGTGGGAAAAGGACTAGTTTGCGCGAGCAGTACTTC. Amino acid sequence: CASSGKRTSLREQYF.

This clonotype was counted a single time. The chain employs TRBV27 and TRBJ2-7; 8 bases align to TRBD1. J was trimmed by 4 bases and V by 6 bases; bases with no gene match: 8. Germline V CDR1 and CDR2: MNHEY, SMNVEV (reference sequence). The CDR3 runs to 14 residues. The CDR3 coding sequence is TGTGCCAGCAGAGAGGACAGGGCTGGTTACGAGCAGTACTTC. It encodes CASREDRAGYEQYF.

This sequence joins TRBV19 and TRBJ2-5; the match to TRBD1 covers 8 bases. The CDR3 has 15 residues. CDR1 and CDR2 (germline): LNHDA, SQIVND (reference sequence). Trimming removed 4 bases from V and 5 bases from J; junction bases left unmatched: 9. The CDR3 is CASSTSTGVGETQYF. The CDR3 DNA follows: TGTGCCAGTAGTACTTCGACAGGGGTCGGGGAGACCCAGTACTTC.

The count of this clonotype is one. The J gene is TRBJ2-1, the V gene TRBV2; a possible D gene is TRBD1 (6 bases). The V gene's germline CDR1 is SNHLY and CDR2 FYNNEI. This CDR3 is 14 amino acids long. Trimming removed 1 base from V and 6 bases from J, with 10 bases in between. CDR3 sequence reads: CASSEEGGGNEQFF. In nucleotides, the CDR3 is TGTGCCAGCAGTGAAGAAGGGGGTGGCAATGAGCAGTTCTTC.

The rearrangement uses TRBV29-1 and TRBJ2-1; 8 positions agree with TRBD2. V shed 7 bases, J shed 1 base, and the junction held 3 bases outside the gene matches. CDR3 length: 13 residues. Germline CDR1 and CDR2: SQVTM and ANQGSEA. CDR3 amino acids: CSGREGSYNEQFF. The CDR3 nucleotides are TGCAGCGGACGGGAGGGTTCCTACAATGAGCAGTTCTTC.

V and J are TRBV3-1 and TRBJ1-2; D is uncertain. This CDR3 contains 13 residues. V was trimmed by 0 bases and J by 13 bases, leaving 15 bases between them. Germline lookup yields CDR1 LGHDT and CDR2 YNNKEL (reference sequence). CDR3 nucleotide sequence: TGTGCCAGCAGCCAAGATTTTGTGACTCCCGTCACCTTC. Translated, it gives CASSQDFVTPVTF.

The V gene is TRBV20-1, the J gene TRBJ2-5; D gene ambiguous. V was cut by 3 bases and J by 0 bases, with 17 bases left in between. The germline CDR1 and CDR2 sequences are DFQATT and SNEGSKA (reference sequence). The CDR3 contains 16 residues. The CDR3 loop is CSASSARRADQETQYF. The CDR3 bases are TGCAGTGCTAGTTCCGCCCGCCGGGCAGACCAAGAGACCCAGTACTTC.

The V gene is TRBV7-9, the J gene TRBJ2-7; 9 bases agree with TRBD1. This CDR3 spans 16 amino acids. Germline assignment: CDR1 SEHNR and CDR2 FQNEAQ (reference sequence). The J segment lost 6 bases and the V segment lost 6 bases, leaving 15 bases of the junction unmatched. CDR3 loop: CASSTTQGAFGSEQYF. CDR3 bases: TGTGCCAGCAGTACGACACAGGGGGCCTTCGGAAGCGAGCAGTACTTC.

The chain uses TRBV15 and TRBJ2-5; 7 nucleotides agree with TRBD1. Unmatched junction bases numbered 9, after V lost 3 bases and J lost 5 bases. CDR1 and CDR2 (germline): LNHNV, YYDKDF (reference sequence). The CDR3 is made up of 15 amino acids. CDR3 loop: CATSRNPTGQETQYF. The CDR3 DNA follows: TGTGCCACCAGCAGGAACCCGACAGGGCAGGAGACCCAGTACTTC.

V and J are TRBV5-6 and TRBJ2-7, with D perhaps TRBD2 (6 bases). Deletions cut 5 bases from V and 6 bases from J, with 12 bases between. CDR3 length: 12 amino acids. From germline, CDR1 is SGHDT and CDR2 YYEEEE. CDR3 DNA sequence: TGTGCCAGCAGGTATACGGAGGGCGAGCAGTACTTC. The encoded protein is CASRYTEGEQYF.

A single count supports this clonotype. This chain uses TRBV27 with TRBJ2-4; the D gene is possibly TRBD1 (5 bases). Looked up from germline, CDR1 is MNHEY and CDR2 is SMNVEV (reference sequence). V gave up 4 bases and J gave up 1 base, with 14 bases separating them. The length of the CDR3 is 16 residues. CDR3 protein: CASSWTSPVAKNIQYF. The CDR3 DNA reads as TGTGCCAGCAGTTGGACAAGCCCGGTGGCCAAAAACATTCAGTACTTC.

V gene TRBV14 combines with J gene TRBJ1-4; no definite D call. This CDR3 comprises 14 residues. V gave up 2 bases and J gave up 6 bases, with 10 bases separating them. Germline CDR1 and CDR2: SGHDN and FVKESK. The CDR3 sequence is CASSQSMRDEKLFF. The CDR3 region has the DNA TGTGCCAGCAGCCAATCGATGCGGGATGAAAAACTGTTTTTT.

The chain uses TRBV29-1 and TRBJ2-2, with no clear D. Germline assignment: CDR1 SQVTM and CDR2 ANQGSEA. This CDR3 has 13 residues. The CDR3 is CSLKRVGAGELFF. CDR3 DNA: TGCAGTTTGAAAAGGGTCGGAGCCGGGGAGCTGTTTTTT.

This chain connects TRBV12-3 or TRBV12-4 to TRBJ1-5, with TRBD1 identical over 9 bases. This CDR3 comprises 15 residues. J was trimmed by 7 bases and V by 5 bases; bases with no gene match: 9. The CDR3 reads CASSPTGTGYQPQHF. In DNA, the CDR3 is TGTGCCAGCAGTCCGACCGGGACAGGGTACCAGCCCCAGCATTTT.

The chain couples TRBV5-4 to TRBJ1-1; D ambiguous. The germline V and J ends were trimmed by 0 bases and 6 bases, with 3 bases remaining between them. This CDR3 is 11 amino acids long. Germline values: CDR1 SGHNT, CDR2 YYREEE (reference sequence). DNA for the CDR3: TGTGCCAGCAGCTTGGCGGCTGAAGCTTTCTTT. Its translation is CASSLAAEAFF. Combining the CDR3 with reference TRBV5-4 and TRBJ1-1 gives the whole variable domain ETGVTQSPTHLIKTRGQQVTLRCSSQSGHNTVSWYQQALGQGPQFIFQYYREEENGRGNFPPRFSGLQFPNYSSELNVNALELDDSALYLCASSLAAEAFFGQGTRLTVV.

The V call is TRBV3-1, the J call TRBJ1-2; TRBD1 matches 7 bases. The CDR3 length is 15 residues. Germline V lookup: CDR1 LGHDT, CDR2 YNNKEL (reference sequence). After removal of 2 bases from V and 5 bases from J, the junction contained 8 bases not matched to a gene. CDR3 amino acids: CASSQLGQRVYGYTF. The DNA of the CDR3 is TGTGCCAGCAGCCAATTGGGACAGAGAGTATATGGCTACACCTTC.

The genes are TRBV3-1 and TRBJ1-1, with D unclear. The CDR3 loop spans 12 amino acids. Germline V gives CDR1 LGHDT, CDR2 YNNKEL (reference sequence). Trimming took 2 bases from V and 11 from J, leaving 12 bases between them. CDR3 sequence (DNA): TGTGCCAGCAGCCAAAACAGCGCCGGTGCTTTCTTT. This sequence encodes CASSQNSAGAFF.

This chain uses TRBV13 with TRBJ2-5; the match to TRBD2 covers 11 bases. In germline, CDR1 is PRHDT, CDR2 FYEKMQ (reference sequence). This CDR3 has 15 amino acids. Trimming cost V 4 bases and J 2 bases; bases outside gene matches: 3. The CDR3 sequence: CASSSTSGEQETQYF. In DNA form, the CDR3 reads TGTGCCAGCAGCTCGACTAGCGGGGAACAAGAGACCCAGTACTTC. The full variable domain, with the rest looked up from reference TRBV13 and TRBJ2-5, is AAGVIQSPRHLIKEKRETATLKCYPIPRHDTVYWYQQGPGQDPQFLISFYEKMQSDKGSIPDRFSAQQFSDYHSELNMSSLELGDSALYFCASSSTSGEQETQYFGPGTRLLVL.

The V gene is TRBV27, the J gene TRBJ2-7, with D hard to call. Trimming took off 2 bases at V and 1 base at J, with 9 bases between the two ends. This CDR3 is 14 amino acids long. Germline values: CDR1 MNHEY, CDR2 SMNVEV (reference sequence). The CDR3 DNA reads TGTGCCAGCAGTTTAGCCTGGGGATCCTACGAGCAGTACTTC. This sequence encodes CASSLAWGSYEQYF.

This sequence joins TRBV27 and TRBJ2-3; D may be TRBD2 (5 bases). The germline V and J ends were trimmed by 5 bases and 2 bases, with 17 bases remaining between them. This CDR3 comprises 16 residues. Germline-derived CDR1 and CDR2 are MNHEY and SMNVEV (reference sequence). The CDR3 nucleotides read TGTGCCAGCAGTCCCGTAGGTGGGGAGCACACAGATACGCAGTATTTT. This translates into CASSPVGGEHTDTQYF.

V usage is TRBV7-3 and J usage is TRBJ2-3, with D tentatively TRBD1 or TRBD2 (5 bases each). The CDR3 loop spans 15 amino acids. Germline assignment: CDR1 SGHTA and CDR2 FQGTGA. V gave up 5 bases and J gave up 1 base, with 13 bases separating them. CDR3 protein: CASSATGTGTDTQYF. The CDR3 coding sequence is TGTGCCAGCAGCGCAACGGGGACCGGCACAGATACGCAGTATTTT.

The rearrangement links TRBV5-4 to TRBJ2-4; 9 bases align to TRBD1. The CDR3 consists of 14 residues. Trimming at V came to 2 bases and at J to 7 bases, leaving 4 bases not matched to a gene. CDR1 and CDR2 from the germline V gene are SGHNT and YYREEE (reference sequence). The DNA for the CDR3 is TGTGCCAGCAGCTTACAGGGGGCATTGAACATTCAGTACTTC. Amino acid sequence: CASSLQGALNIQYF.